The 10 T cell receptor beta chains listed next were all sequenced from one sample in a study of cytomegalovirus exposure and HLA in healthy donors. Primers included in the PCR were 60 Vbeta and 13 Jbeta primers. Here immunoSEQ multiplex PCR was the method, and the copy in TCRdb shows in-frame clones only, minus some. The repertoire holds 170,000 or so clones, with 65% to 85% as singletons. The material sequenced was PBMCs. Receptors originate from a man between 60 and 70 years old in good health and CMV-seronegative.

The V and J genes are TRBV2 and TRBJ1-2, with D maybe TRBD1 (6 bases). The ends were cut back, 8 bases at V and 3 bases at J, with 19 bases in the middle. The CDR3 extends over 15 amino acids. Germline V gene data show CDR1 as SNHLY and CDR2 as FYNNEI. CDR3 sequence: CASGGGGGKDYGYTF. CDR3 nucleotide sequence: TGTGCCAGCGGGGGAGGCGGGGGCAAGGACTATGGCTACACCTTC.

This sequence joins TRBV9 and TRBJ2-5; D remains unclear. CDR1 is SGDLS, CDR2 YYNGEE, per germline. This CDR3 region has 15 residues. V lost 0 bases and J 0 bases, leaving 9 bases between the germline ends. In DNA form, the CDR3 reads TGTGCCAGCAGCGTAGGGGCAACCTACCAAGAGACCCAGTACTTC. It is translated as CASSVGATYQETQYF.

The chain joins TRBV6-1 to TRBJ1-5, with 8 bases that match TRBD1. V lost 1 base to trimming and J lost 2 bases; unmatched junction nucleotides: 7. The CDR3 contains 17 residues. Germline assignment: CDR1 MNHNS and CDR2 SASEGT. Here the CDR3 DNA reads TGTGCCAGCAGTGAAGTGGCAGGGGGCTTGGGCAATCAGCCCCAGCATTTT. This encodes CASSEVAGGLGNQPQHF.

The CDR3 protein is CASSHSGGPYEQYF. The DNA of the CDR3 is TGTGCCAGCAGCCATAGCGGGGGCCCCTACGAGCAGTACTTC. The chain carries TRBV6-1 and TRBJ2-7, with TRBD2 identical over 9 bases. Germline CDR1 reads MNHNS; CDR2 reads SASEGT. Losses at the gene ends were 6 bases for V and 2 bases for J; bases not matched to a gene: 5. This CDR3 is built from 14 residues.

CDR3 in amino acids: CASSLNGGRPNNEQFF. CDR3 DNA sequence: TGTGCCAGCAGCTTAAACGGCGGGAGGCCCAACAATGAGCAGTTCTTC. The chain combines TRBV7-2 with TRBJ2-1; TRBD2 agrees at 8 bases. The junction had 8 bases not matched to a gene; V was cut back by 2 bases and J by 5 bases. The germline CDR1 and CDR2 sequences are SGHTA and FQGNSA. The CDR3 consists of 16 residues.

This clone was observed once. The gene calls are TRBV29-1 and TRBJ1-3; 8 nucleotides agree with TRBD1. The J call is doubtful: the DNA matches TRBJ2-2 better. The CDR3 contains 15 residues. Germline values: CDR1 SQVTM, CDR2 ANQGSEA. The CDR3 DNA follows: TGCAGCGCCTCGTCCGGGACAGGGAACACCGGGGAGCTGTTTTTT. Protein sequence: CSASSGTGNTGELFF.

This rearrangement joins TRBV2 to TRBJ1-2, with D possibly being TRBD1 (5 bases). Trimming took 4 bases from V and 6 from J, leaving 21 bases between them. This CDR3 has 16 residues. Germline V gene lookup returns CDR1 SNHLY and CDR2 FYNNEI. The CDR3 region has the DNA TGTGCCAGCAGTGTTAACAGGCCGACGATGAGTGATGGCTACACCTTC. Its translation is CASSVNRPTMSDGYTF.

In this sample, this clone turned up once. The chain links TRBV5-5 to TRBJ2-5; 10 bases map to TRBD2. Unmatched junction bases numbered 7, after V lost 5 bases and J lost 3 bases. The CDR3 spans 15 residues. The germline V gene encodes CDR1 SGHKS and CDR2 YYEKEE (reference sequence). Written as DNA, the CDR3 is TGTGCCAGCAGTAAGCTAGCGGGAGTAGAAGAGACCCAGTACTTC. This translates into CASSKLAGVEETQYF.

This rearrangement joins TRBV7-2 to TRBJ2-7, with 8 bases fitting TRBD2. The CDR3 consists of 13 residues. CDR1 and CDR2 (germline): SGHTA, FQGNSA. V gave up 5 bases and J gave up 5 bases; unmatched junction bases: 5. As DNA, the CDR3 is TGTGCCAGCAGCCCGGGACTAGTCAACGAGCAGTACTTC. Its translation is CASSPGLVNEQYF.

V and J are TRBV28 and TRBJ2-7, with 10 bases fitting TRBD1. The V gene end was trimmed by 3 bases and the J gene end by 3 bases; junction bases not matched to a gene: 2. The germline V gene encodes CDR1 MDHEN and CDR2 SYDVKM. The CDR3 is made up of 14 amino acids. The CDR3 region has the DNA TGTGCCAGCAGTTTGACAGGGGGCTTCTACGAGCAGTACTTC. Encoded protein: CASSLTGGFYEQYF.